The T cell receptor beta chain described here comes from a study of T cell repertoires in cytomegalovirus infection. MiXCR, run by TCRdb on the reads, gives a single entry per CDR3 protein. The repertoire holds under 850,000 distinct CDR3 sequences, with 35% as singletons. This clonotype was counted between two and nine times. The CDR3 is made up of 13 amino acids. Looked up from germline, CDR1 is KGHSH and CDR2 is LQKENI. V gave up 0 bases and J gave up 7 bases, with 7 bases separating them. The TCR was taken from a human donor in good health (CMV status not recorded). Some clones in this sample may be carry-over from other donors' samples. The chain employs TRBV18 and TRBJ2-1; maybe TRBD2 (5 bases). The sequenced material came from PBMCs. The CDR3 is CASSPPSANEQFF. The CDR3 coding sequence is TGTGCCAGCTCACCACCTAGCGCGAATGAGCAGTTCTTC.